This T cell receptor (beta chain) was documented in a study of T cells in Graves' hyperthyroidism and ophthalmopathy. Findings and caveats of the study: In blood, most of the thyroid clonotypes expanded above 0.001 were also present. Ophthalmopathy cases were set apart from stable hyperthyroidism by a 13 V-J model.

Criteria for exclusion of patients were uncontrolled infection, other autoimmune disease, pregnancy or lactation. Together with thyroid ultrasound, orbital computed tomography, serum thyroxine and TRAb, clinical symptoms were used for diagnoses. Regarding this clonotype: Its matching antigen is unknown.

It was RNA transcripts that yielded the amplified TCR beta CDR3 regions. TCR CDR3 underwent first-round RT-PCR with the HTBI primer set. One entry per CDR3 protein results from TCRdb running MiXCR on the multiplex PCR reads. The sample lists approximately 510,000 distinct CDR3 sequences; approximately 48% were seen once. Germline assignment: CDR1 SNHLY and CDR2 FYNNEI. J gave up 6 bases and V 6 bases, and 5 bases lay outside the gene matches. CDR3 length equals 15 residues. The receptor's source is an adult woman with Graves' disease, either hyperthyroidism or ophthalmopathy (not recorded which). The specimen sequenced was peripheral blood or thyroid tissue (not recorded which). The gene calls are TRBV2 and TRBJ1-6, with 10 bases that match TRBD1. CDR3 DNA: TGTGCCAGCAGAACGGACAGGGGGGGTAATTCACCCCTCCACTTT. This encodes CASRTDRGGNSPLHF.